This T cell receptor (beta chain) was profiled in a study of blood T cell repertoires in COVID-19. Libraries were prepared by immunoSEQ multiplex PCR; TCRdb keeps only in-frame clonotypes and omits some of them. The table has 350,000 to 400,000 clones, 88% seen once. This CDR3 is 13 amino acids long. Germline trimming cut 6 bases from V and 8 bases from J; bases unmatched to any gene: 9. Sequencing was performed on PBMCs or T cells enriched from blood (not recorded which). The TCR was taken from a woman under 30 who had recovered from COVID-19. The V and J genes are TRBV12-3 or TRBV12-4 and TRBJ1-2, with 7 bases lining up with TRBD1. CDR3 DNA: TGTGCCAGCAGCCCCAAGACAGGGTCCGGCTACACCTTC. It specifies CASSPKTGSGYTF.